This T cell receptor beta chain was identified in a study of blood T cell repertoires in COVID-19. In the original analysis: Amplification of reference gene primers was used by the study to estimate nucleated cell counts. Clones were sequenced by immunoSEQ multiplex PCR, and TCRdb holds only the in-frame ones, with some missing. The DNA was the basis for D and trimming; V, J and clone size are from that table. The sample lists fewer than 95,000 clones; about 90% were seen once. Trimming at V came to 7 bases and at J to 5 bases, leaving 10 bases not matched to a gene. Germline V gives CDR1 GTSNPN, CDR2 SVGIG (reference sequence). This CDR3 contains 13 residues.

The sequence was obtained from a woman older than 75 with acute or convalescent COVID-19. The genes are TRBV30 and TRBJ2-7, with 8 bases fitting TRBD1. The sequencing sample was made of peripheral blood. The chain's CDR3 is CASHTDRGHEQYF. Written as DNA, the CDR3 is TGTGCCTCGCACACAGACAGGGGTCACGAGCAGTACTTC.